This T cell receptor (beta chain) was recovered during a study of cytomegalovirus exposure and HLA in healthy donors. Study-level results: Rates of TCR association differed by HLA locus in a later analysis, with DRB1 highest and HLA-C lowest. Other equally common chains were less clonally expanded than HLA-associated TCR beta chains, a later analysis showed.

It was with 60 Vbeta and 13 Jbeta primers that the PCR ran. The assay was immunoSEQ multiplex PCR, and TCRdb's table has in-frame clones only and misses some. The table for this sample gives about 120,000 clones. As to this clone: Antigen: not known.

V was pared by 5 bases and J by 2 bases, with 10 bases between. From germline, CDR1 is MNHEY and CDR2 SMNVEV (reference sequence). The CDR3 loop spans 14 amino acids. Sequenced sample: PBMCs. The V call is TRBV27, the J call TRBJ2-1; TRBD2 might be the D (6 bases). This receptor was identified in a man younger than 35 in good health and CMV-seronegative. The CDR3 region has the DNA TGTGCCAGCAGTCAGACTAGACCCTACAATGAGCAGTTCTTC. Residues: CASSQTRPYNEQFF.